A single T cell receptor (beta chain) is shown here with its context. What it recognizes is unknown. The assay was immunoSEQ multiplex PCR, and TCRdb's table has in-frame clones only and misses some. The profile shows millions of clones, over 85% of them singletons. This record belongs to a study of shared clonotypes between healthy human individuals. Whole-study findings and limits: An expected dependence of interdonor clonotype sharing on sequencing depth was noted.

Naive CD8 cells, CD45RO-negative and positively selected for CCR7, excluded terminally differentiated effector memory CD45RA+ cells. The source material was naive CD8+ T cells sorted from blood. The sequence derives from a man younger than 35 in good health.

The CDR3 DNA reads as TGTGCCTGGAGTGTACACTTGAGGGACATATCTATCGAGCAGTACTTC. Translated, it gives CAWSVHLRDISIEQYF. The chain links TRBV30 to TRBJ2-7; D is possibly TRBD1 (6 bases). CDR1 and CDR2 (germline): GTSNPN, SVGIG (reference sequence). V was shortened by 0 bases and J by 6 bases, with 21 bases between the two germline ends. The CDR3 has 16 residues.